The clone carrying this T cell receptor beta chain was seen repeatedly, ten times or more. TCRdb reprocessed the PCR reads via MiXCR and lists one record per CDR3 protein. This table has hundreds of thousands of distinct CDR3 sequences, about 25% appearing once. These data are taken from a study of molecular identifiers for immune sequencing clone quantification. Material for sequencing was naive CD8+ T cells from blood, with Jurkat cell RNA spiked in. Indicated subset: FACS-sorted CD8+CD4-CCR7+CD45RA+ naive T cells. This clonotype originated in a human donor in good health. Some libraries in this study had Jurkat cell RNA spiked in.

The chain's CDR3 is CATYRGTGELFF. The CDR3 nucleotides are TGTGCCACCTACAGGGGCACCGGGGAGCTGTTTTTT. The chain couples TRBV28 to TRBJ2-2, with TRBD1 matching 7 bases. V lost 10 bases to trimming and J lost 4 bases; unmatched junction nucleotides: 3. The CDR3 extends over 12 amino acids. In germline, CDR1 is MDHEN, CDR2 SYDVKM.